This TCR beta chain is from a study of shared clonotypes between healthy human individuals. Regarding the study as a whole: The donor pool, a small one, limited the genetic and exposure-history diversity represented.

V lost 6 bases, J lost 6 bases, and 9 bases lay in between. This CDR3 has 12 amino acids. Per the germline V gene, CDR1 is KGHSH and CDR2 is LQKENI. Points on this clone: Its antigen is as yet unknown. The sample carries other DNA sequences with the same CDR3.

Per sorted-subset replicate PCR, input was approximately 180 ng DNA, representing 30,000 or so T cell genomes. Some clones are missing from TCRdb's copy, which holds only in-frame ones; the method was immunoSEQ multiplex PCR. The sample holds more than 2,000,000 clones, just over 90% seen once. Donors comprised healthy HIV-negative adults lacking recent acute infections or vaccinations. A split of CD4+ cells into CD45RA+ naive and CD45RA-negative memory subsets was performed. This TCR derives from a man aged 18 to 30 in good health. The sample comprised naive CD4+ T cells sorted from blood. Subset denoted: CD45RA+ positively selected. The chain recombines TRBV18 with TRBJ2-1, with D unclear. Here the CDR3 DNA reads TGTGCCAGCTCTCCGCTAGGCAATGAGCAGTTCTTC. Translation: CASSPLGNEQFF.